Following are 20 T cell receptor beta chains from one sample sequenced in a study of lymphopenia after photon versus proton radiotherapy. Profiled with immunoSEQ multiplex PCR; TCRdb holds only in-frame clones, not every one. The repertoire holds tens of thousands of clones, with about 89% as singletons. The specimen was peripheral blood, collected from a patient treated with proton-based radiotherapy. The receptors derive from a man of 80 years or more with esophageal cancer.

The chain uses TRBV5-4 and TRBJ2-7; D call uncertain. This CDR3 comprises 18 residues. The V end lost 0 bases, the J end lost 0 bases, and 19 bases lay between the germline ends. The germline gives CDR1 SGHNT, CDR2 YYREEE (reference sequence). The CDR3 bases are TGTGCCAGCAGCTTGGAGGAAGGCGCGGCATCAAGCTCCTACGAGCAGTACTTC. Translated: CASSLEEGAASSSYEQYF.

This rearrangement joins TRBV6-5 to TRBJ1-1, with D tentatively TRBD1 (5 bases). The CDR3 length is 14 residues. The V and J ends lost 6 bases and 3 bases respectively, with 14 bases between them. From germline, CDR1 is MNHEY and CDR2 SVGAGI. The CDR3 nucleotides are TGTGCCAGCAGGAGCAGGGTAGAGGACACTGAAGCTTTCTTT. It codes for CASRSRVEDTEAFF.

V is TRBV5-4 and J is TRBJ2-2, with D tentatively TRBD1 or TRBD2 (5 bases each). Per germline, CDR1 SGHNT and CDR2 YYREEE (reference sequence). This CDR3 has 14 residues. The V end lost 5 bases, the J end lost 6 bases, and 14 bases lay between the germline ends. In DNA, the CDR3 is TGTGCCAGCAGACCGGGACCCAGCCCCGGGGAGCTGTTTTTT. Translated, it gives CASRPGPSPGELFF.

CDR3 in DNA: TGCGCCAGCAGCTTGGGGTTGGGACAAGTGAACACTGAAGCTTTCTTT. Translation gives CASSLGLGQVNTEAFF. The chain uses TRBV5-1 and TRBJ1-1, with D tentatively TRBD1 (6 bases). The CDR3 runs 16 residues. Trimming stripped 0 bases from V and 0 bases from J, with 12 bases between. CDR1 is SGHRS, CDR2 YFSETQ, per germline.

V is TRBV7-8 and J is TRBJ1-2; no firm D call. Trimming removed 6 bases at V and 0 bases at J, with 14 bases between. The germline V gene encodes CDR1 SGHVS and CDR2 FQNEAQ. This CDR3 spans 15 amino acids. The CDR3 reads CASSFFRTANYGYTF. Written as DNA, the CDR3 is TGTGCCAGCAGTTTTTTCCGCACCGCTAACTATGGCTACACCTTC.

This CDR3 is CSVDLQGSEKLFF. The CDR3 DNA sequence: TGCAGCGTTGACCTTCAGGGGTCTGAAAAACTGTTTTTT. The rearrangement links TRBV29-1 to TRBJ1-4, with D tentatively TRBD1 (6 bases). Per germline, CDR1 SQVTM and CDR2 ANQGSEA. The V and J ends lost 3 bases and 7 bases respectively, with 12 bases between them. There are 13 residues in the CDR3.

The chain is built from TRBV7-2 and TRBJ1-1; TRBD1 aligns across 10 bases. J lost 4 bases, V lost 5 bases, and 4 bases had no gene match. Germline V gene sequence: CDR1 SGHTA, CDR2 FQGNSA. The CDR3 totals 14 residues. The CDR3 is CASSNRDRGTEAFF. CDR3 bases: TGTGCCAGCAGCAACCGGGACAGGGGCACTGAAGCTTTCTTT.

V usage is TRBV19 and J usage is TRBJ1-1; TRBD1 matches at 7 bases. CDR3 size: 14 residues. V shed 6 bases, J shed 5 bases, and the junction held 9 bases outside the gene matches. The germline V gene has CDR1 LNHDA and CDR2 SQIVND (reference sequence). The CDR3 nucleotides are TGTGCCAGTAGCAACAGGGGAGGGGGGACTGAAGCTTTCTTT. Translation: CASSNRGGGTEAFF.

The rearrangement links TRBV7-2 to TRBJ1-2; 11 nucleotides align to TRBD1. From germline, CDR1 is SGHTA and CDR2 FQGNSA. After removal of 4 bases from V and 5 bases from J, the junction contained 6 bases not matched to a gene. The CDR3 contains 15 residues. CDR3 sequence reads: CASSWPGTGGYGYTF. The CDR3 DNA reads as TGTGCCAGCAGCTGGCCCGGGACAGGGGGATATGGCTACACCTTC.

The V call is TRBV6-5, the J call TRBJ1-5, with a possible D match to TRBD1 (5 bases). V was shortened by 2 bases and J by 10 bases, with 18 bases between the two germline ends. The germline CDR1 and CDR2 sequences are MNHEY and SVGAGI. The CDR3 runs 15 residues. Here the CDR3 DNA reads TGTGCCAGCAGTTACGGGGGGGGTCCCAACGATCCCCAGCATTTT. Its protein product is CASSYGGGPNDPQHF.

The chain couples TRBV11-2 to TRBJ2-5; D is unclear. Matching the DNA end better, TRBJ2-7 makes the J call doubtful. CDR3 length equals 12 residues. Germline CDR1 is SGHAT and CDR2 is FQNNGV. The CDR3 protein is CASSFLTYEQYF. DNA of the CDR3: TGTGCCAGCAGCTTCCTTACCTACGAGCAGTACTTC.

This rearrangement joins TRBV4-1 to TRBJ1-5, with 9 bases aligning to TRBD1. V trimming: 0 bases; J trimming: 7 bases; junction bases outside the gene matches: 10. Per germline, CDR1 MGHRA and CDR2 YSYEKL. CDR3 length: 17 amino acids. The CDR3 DNA reads as TGCGCCAGCAGCCAAGATCCTACAGGGGGCTCGGAGCAGCCCCAGCATTTT. Amino acids: CASSQDPTGGSEQPQHF.

The V and J genes are TRBV2 and TRBJ2-7, with 9 bases that match TRBD2. Trimming took 5 bases from V and 2 from J; bases not matched to a gene: 4. Germline V gene data show CDR1 as SNHLY and CDR2 as FYNNEI. The CDR3 covers 14 residues. Here the CDR3 reads CASSRTSEPYEQYF. In DNA, the CDR3 is TGTGCCAGCAGTAGGACTAGCGAGCCCTACGAGCAGTACTTC.

This chain joins TRBV2 and TRBJ1-1; possibly TRBD1 for D (6 bases). Deletions cut 1 base from V and 12 bases from J, with 18 bases between. CDR3 size: 14 residues. From germline, CDR1 is SNHLY and CDR2 FYNNEI. The CDR3 nucleotides are TGTGCCAGCAGTGAAGGGGGGCTAACTTTGGCAACTTTCTTT. The encoded protein is CASSEGGLTLATFF.

The chain has TRBV2 and TRBJ1-1; 7 nucleotides match TRBD1. V gave up 1 base and J gave up 5 bases; unmatched junction bases: 4. The CDR3 runs 14 residues. Germline V gives CDR1 SNHLY, CDR2 FYNNEI. The CDR3 bases are TGTGCCAGCAGTGAAGGGACAGGCTTAACTGAAGCTTTCTTT. It encodes CASSEGTGLTEAFF.

This chain uses TRBV5-1 with TRBJ1-6; D ambiguous. Germline loops: CDR1 SGHRS, CDR2 YFSETQ. This CDR3 comprises 15 residues. The V end was cut by 0 bases, the J end by 8 bases, with 12 bases between. CDR3 region: CASSLEGGGDSPLHF. The CDR3 region has the DNA TGCGCCAGCAGCTTGGAGGGAGGAGGAGATTCACCCCTCCACTTT.

The genes are TRBV5-5 and TRBJ2-3; the D gene is possibly TRBD1 (6 bases). The CDR3 has 14 amino acids. The germline V and J ends were trimmed by 2 bases and 4 bases, with 11 bases remaining between them. In germline, CDR1 is SGHKS, CDR2 YYEKEE (reference sequence). This chain's CDR3 is CASSLSDSSDTQYF. CDR3 coding DNA: TGTGCCAGCAGCTTATCGGACAGCTCAGATACGCAGTATTTT.

This chain links TRBV7-2 with TRBJ2-1; D not certain. V lost 8 bases and J 2 bases, leaving 13 bases between the germline ends. Germline loops: CDR1 SGHTA, CDR2 FQGNSA. The CDR3 sequence is 14 residues long. Here the CDR3 DNA reads TGTGCCAGCCGGGTCAGCCCAGCCTACAATGAGCAGTTCTTC. Translating it yields CASRVSPAYNEQFF.

J is TRBJ2-7 and V is TRBV10-3; the match to TRBD1 covers 8 bases. Per the germline V gene, CDR1 is ENHRY and CDR2 is SYGVKD. The CDR3 length is 15 residues. J lost 4 bases, V lost 3 bases, and 8 bases had no gene match. In nucleotides, the CDR3 is TGTGCCATCAGTGACAGTACAGGGGGTTCATACGAGCAGTACTTC. As protein: CAISDSTGGSYEQYF.

V is TRBV7-5 and J is TRBJ1-5. TRBV7-5 is a pseudogene locus. The CDR3 totals 15 residues. The CDR3 nucleotides are TGTGCCAGAAGCCCTCCGGGACTATACCTCCAGCCCCAGCATTTT. Translating gives CARSPPGLYLQPQHF.